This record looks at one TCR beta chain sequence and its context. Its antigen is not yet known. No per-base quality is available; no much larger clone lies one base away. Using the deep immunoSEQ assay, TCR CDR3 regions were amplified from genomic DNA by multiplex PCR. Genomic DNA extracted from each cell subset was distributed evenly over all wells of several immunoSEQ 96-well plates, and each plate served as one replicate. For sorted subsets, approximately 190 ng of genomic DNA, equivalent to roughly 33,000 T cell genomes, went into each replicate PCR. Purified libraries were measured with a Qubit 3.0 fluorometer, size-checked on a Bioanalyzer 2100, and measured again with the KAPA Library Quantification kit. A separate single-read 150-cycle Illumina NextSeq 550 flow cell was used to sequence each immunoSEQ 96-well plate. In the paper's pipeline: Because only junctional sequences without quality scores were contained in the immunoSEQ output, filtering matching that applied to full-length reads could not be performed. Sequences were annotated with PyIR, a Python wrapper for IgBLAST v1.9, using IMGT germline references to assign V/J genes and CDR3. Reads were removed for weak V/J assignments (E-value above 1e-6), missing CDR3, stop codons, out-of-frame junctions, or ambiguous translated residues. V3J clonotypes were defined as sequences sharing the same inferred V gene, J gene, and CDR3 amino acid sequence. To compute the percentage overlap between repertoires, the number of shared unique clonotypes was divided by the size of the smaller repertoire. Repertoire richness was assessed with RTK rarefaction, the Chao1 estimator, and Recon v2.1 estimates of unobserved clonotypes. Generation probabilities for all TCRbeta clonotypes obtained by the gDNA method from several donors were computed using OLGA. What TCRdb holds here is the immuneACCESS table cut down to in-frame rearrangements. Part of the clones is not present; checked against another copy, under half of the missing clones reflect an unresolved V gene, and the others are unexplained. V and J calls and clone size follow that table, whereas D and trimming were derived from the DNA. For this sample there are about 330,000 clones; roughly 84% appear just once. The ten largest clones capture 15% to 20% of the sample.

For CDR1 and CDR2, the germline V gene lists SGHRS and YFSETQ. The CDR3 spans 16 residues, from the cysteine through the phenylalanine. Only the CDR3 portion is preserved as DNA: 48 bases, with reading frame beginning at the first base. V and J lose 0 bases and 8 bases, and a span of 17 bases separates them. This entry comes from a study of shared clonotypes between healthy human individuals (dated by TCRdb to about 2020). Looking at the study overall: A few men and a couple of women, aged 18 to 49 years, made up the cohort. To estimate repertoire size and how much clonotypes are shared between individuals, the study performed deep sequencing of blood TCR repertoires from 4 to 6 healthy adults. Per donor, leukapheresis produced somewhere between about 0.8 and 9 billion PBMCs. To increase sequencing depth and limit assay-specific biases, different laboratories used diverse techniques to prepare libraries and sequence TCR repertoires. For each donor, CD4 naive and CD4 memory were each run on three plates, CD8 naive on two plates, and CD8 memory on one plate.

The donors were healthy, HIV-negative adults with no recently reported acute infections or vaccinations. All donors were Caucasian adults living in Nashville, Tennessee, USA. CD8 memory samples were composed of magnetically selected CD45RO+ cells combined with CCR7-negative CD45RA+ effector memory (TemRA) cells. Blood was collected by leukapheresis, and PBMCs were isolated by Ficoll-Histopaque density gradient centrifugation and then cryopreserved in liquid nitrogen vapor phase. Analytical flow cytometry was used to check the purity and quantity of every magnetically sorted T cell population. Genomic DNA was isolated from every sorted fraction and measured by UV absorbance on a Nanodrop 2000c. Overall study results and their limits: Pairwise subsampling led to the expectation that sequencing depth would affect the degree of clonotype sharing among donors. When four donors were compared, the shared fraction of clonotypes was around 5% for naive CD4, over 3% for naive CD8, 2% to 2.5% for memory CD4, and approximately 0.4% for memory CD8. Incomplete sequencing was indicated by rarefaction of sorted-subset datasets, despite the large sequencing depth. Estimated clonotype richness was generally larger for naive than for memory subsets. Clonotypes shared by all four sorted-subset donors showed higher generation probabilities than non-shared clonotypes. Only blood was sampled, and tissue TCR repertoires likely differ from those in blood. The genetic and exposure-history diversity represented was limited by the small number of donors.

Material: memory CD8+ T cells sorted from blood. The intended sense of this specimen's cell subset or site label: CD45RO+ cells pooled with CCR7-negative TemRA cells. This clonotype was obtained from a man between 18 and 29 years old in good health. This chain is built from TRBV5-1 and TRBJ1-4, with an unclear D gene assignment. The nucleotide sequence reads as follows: TGCGCCAGCAGCTTGGCTGGCAGCGGGCTGATAGAAAAACTGTTTTTT. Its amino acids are CASSLAGSGLIEKLFF.